This T cell receptor beta chain was retrieved from a study of molecular identifiers for immune sequencing clone quantification. Whole-study findings and limits: Over 97% of CMV-specific effector molecules, but under 1% of naive ones, were in clones above 20 copies. Spiked Jurkat TCR RNA equal to one cell could reportedly be picked out among approximately 980,000 naive cells.

This clonotype was counted at least ten times. Its specificity is not known. V was shortened by 2 bases and J by 6 bases, with 20 bases between the two germline ends. CDR1 is MNHEY, CDR2 SVGEGT, per germline. CDR3 length equals 17 residues. Methods described previously, with TCR primers listed, were used for bulk TCR libraries. TCRdb called the PCR reads again in MiXCR, with one record for every CDR3 protein. The data show over 550,000 distinct CDR3 sequences, about 25% seen once. This clonotype was obtained from a human donor in good health. Some libraries in this study had Jurkat cell RNA spiked in. The chain couples TRBV6-2 or TRBV6-3 to TRBJ2-4; possibly TRBD2 for D (6 bases). The specimen was naive CD8+ T cells from blood, with Jurkat cell RNA spiked in. Subset: FACS-sorted CD8+CD4-CCR7+CD45RA+ naive T cells. CDR3 coding DNA: TGTGCCAGCAGTTACGTAGTAGCGGTCCAAAATGGAAACATTCAGTACTTC. It translates to CASSYVVAVQNGNIQYF.